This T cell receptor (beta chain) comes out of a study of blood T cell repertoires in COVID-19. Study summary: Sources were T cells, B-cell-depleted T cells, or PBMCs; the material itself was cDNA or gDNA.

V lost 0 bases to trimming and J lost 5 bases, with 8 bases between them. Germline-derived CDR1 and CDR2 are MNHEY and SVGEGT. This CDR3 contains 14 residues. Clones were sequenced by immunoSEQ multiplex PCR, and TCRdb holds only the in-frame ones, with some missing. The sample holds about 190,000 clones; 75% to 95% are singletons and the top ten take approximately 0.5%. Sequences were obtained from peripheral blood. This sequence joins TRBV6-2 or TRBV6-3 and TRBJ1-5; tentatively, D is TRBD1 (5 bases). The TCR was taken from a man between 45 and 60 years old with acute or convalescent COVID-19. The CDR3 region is CASSYSPRDQPQHF. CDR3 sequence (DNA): TGTGCCAGCAGTTACTCCCCCAGGGATCAGCCCCAGCATTTT.